Below, 15 T cell receptor beta chains from the same sample are listed, as sequenced in a study of spatial heterogeneity in lung cancer. The sample's time point: blood at routine non-recurrence follow-up after resection. TCRdb passed the 5' RACE reads through MiXCR, listing each CDR3 protein once. The data show roughly 17,000 distinct CDR3 sequences, with over 8% seen just once and 36% held by the top ten. The input for sequencing was PBMCs, taken at follow-up. These receptors were taken from a female donor with early-stage non-small cell lung cancer.

V usage is TRBV2 and J usage is TRBJ1-2; no firm D call. The CDR3 sequence is 14 residues long. Germline V CDR1 and CDR2: SNHLY, FYNNEI. Trimming pared 2 bases from V and 1 base from J, leaving 8 bases between. The CDR3, as DNA: TGTGCCAGCAGTGAACACATCATTAACTATGGCTACACCTTC. Translated: CASSEHIINYGYTF. The full variable domain, in which reference TRBV2 and TRBJ1-2 provide the parts outside the CDR3, is EPEVTQTPSHQVTQMGQEVILRCVPISNHLYFYWYRQILGQKVEFLVSFYNNEISEKSEIFDDQFSVERPDGSNFTLKIRSTKLEDSAMYFCASSEHIINYGYTFGSGTRLTVV.

This clonotype showed up many times. The chain is built from TRBV27 and TRBJ1-2; 7 nucleotides agree with TRBD1. The V gene's germline CDR1 is MNHEY and CDR2 SMNVEV (reference sequence). Losses at the gene ends were 3 bases for V and 6 bases for J; bases not matched to a gene: 10. The CDR3 consists of 15 residues. The CDR3 nucleotides read TGTGCCAGCAGTTTCCACTCAGGGGGTCGGGATGGCTACACCTTC. It is translated as CASSFHSGGRDGYTF.

This clonotype was found many times. J is TRBJ1-3 and V is TRBV7-9; D ambiguous. The CDR3 is made up of 14 amino acids. Germline-derived CDR1 and CDR2 are SEHNR and FQNEAQ (reference sequence). V lost 5 bases and J lost 3, with 11 bases in between. CDR3 residues: CASSPRRGGNTIYF. CDR3 DNA: TGTGCCAGCAGCCCCCGTCGTGGTGGAAACACCATATATTTT.

This clonotype was recorded many times. The chain couples TRBV7-2 to TRBJ1-5; D is unclear. Germline loops: CDR1 SGHTA, CDR2 FQGNSA. With 1 base removed from V and 6 bases from J, the gap between germline ends came to 13 bases. CDR3 length: 15 residues. CDR3 sequence (DNA): TGTGCCAGCAGCTTAGGCGGTATTGGAGGTCAGCCCCAGCATTTT. It translates to CASSLGGIGGQPQHF. Together with reference TRBV7-2 and TRBJ1-5, the CDR3 gives the full variable domain: GAGVSQSPSNKVTEKGKDVELRCDPISGHTALYWYRQSLGQGLEFLIYFQGNSAPDKSGLPSDRFSAERTGGSVSTLTIQRTQQEDSAVYLCASSLGGIGGQPQHFGDGTRLSIL.

This chain joins TRBV2 and TRBJ2-2; D is ambiguous. Trimming shortened V by 10 bases and J by 6 bases, and 9 bases separated the two germline ends. The CDR3 spans 11 residues. Germline assignment: CDR1 SNHLY and CDR2 FYNNEI. The CDR3 protein is CATKYAGELFF. The CDR3 DNA reads as TGTGCCACCAAGTACGCCGGGGAGCTGTTTTTT.

This clonotype was recorded many times. This chain uses TRBV6-6 with TRBJ1-1, with 7 nucleotides matching TRBD1. Germline trimming cut 5 bases from V and 3 bases from J; bases unmatched to any gene: 12. Germline V CDR1 and CDR2: MNHNY, SVGAGI (reference sequence). The CDR3 spans 16 residues. The DNA of the CDR3 is TGTGCCAGCAGTAGACCACAGGGGATTGTGGACACTGAAGCTTTCTTT. This encodes CASSRPQGIVDTEAFF.

The rearrangement links TRBV7-2 to TRBJ2-7; a possible D gene is TRBD2 (5 bases). Looked up from germline, CDR1 is SGHTA and CDR2 is FQGNSA. There are 15 residues in the CDR3. V dropped 1 base and J dropped 3 bases, with 13 bases sitting between them. CDR3 DNA: TGTGCCAGCAGCTTAGTGTGGACTGGATACTACGAGCAGTACTTC. Its translation: CASSLVWTGYYEQYF.

This clonotype was counted ten times or more. V usage is TRBV7-9 and J usage is TRBJ2-7; D may correspond to TRBD1 or TRBD2 (5 bases each). The CDR3 has 12 amino acids. Looked up from germline, CDR1 is SEHNR and CDR2 is FQNEAQ (reference sequence). Deletions cut 5 bases from V and 5 bases from J, with 10 bases between. The CDR3 sequence is CASSRRGDEQYF. The CDR3 coding sequence is TGTGCCAGCAGCCGTAGAGGGGACGAGCAGTACTTC.

This clonotype was seen ten or more times. This sequence joins TRBV11-1 and TRBJ2-1; D unresolved. Germline V gene sequence: CDR1 SGHAT, CDR2 FQDESV (reference sequence). Trimming stripped 1 base from V and 7 bases from J, with 14 bases between. This CDR3 is built from 15 residues. The CDR3 DNA reads TGTGCCAGCAGCTTAGAAAGGTCGGCAAGGAATGAGCAGTTCTTC. This gives the protein CASSLERSARNEQFF. The full variable domain, with the rest looked up from reference TRBV11-1 and TRBJ2-1, is EAEVAQSPRYKITEKSQAVAFWCDPISGHATLYWYRQILGQGPELLVQFQDESVVDDSQLPKDRFSAERLKGVDSTLKIQPAELGDSAMYLCASSLERSARNEQFFGPGTRLTVL.

This clonotype was seen many times. The chain is built from TRBV20-1 and TRBJ2-5, with D unclear. Germline CDR1 and CDR2: DFQATT and SNEGSKA (reference sequence). With 3 bases removed from V and 5 bases from J, the gap between germline ends came to 13 bases. The CDR3 length is 13 residues. The CDR3 bases are TGCAGTGCTAGGGGTCCCTTCATCGAGACCCAGTACTTC. It yields the protein CSARGPFIETQYF.

The chain uses TRBV20-1 and TRBJ2-5; D might be TRBD2 (6 bases). CDR3 size: 12 residues. The V end lost 0 bases, the J end lost 6 bases, and 8 bases lay between the germline ends. Germline-derived CDR1 and CDR2 are DFQATT and SNEGSKA (reference sequence). CDR3 in amino acids: CSARDGGKTQYF. Here the CDR3 DNA reads TGCAGTGCTAGAGATGGAGGGAAGACCCAGTACTTC.

This clonotype was picked up many times. The chain recombines TRBV18 with TRBJ1-5; D perhaps matches TRBD1 (5 bases). This CDR3 contains 13 residues. Germline values: CDR1 KGHSH, CDR2 LQKENI. V lost 4 bases to trimming and J lost 3 bases, with 7 bases between them. The CDR3 spells CASSRGYNQPQHF. Here the CDR3 DNA reads TGTGCCAGCTCACGGGGCTACAATCAGCCCCAGCATTTT.

This clonotype has ten or more counts. The chain is built from TRBV24-1 and TRBJ2-3; 8 positions agree with TRBD2. The CDR3 length is 13 residues. The V and J ends lost 11 bases and 1 base, in that order; junction bases with no gene match: 4. Germline V gives CDR1 KGHDR, CDR2 SFDVKD. The CDR3, as DNA: TGTGCCAGCGCGACTAGCGGCACAGATACGCAGTATTTT. This encodes CASATSGTDTQYF.

This clonotype was found many times. This chain uses TRBV10-2 with TRBJ2-2; the match to TRBD1 covers 8 bases. This CDR3 region has 15 residues. Germline CDR1 is WSHSY and CDR2 is SAAADI. J lost 5 bases, V lost 3 bases, and 5 bases had no gene match. CDR3 amino acids: CASSDGQGGTGELFF. CDR3 in DNA: TGCGCCAGCAGTGATGGACAGGGAGGAACCGGGGAGCTGTTTTTT.

Notes on this clonotype: With a much larger clone just one base away, this may be a read error. J is TRBJ2-5 and V is TRBV6-2 or TRBV6-3, with D unresolved. CDR3 length: 11 residues. Trimming removed 7 bases at V and 1 base at J, with 4 bases between. From germline, CDR1 is MNHEY and CDR2 SVGEGT. The CDR3 region is CASKGQETQYF. The CDR3 DNA sequence: TGTGCCAGCAAGGGCCAAGAGACCCAGTACTTC.